This T cell receptor (beta chain) was retrieved from a study of beta chain features in type 1 diabetes. Sorting of CD4+ naive, central memory, regulatory and stem cell-like memory cells was performed via CD45RO/CCR7/CD25/CD127/CD95/CD27. The isolated RNA, all of it, was reverse transcribed, so expressed TCRB transcripts were what got sequenced. Repertoires were generated with immunoSEQ multiplex PCR, while TCRdb's copy carries only in-frame clones and drops some. Among under 300,000 clones listed, 16% were seen once. Note on this clone: Its antigen is not identified. Other nucleotide sequences from this sample produce the same CDR3.

Findings and limits, study-wide: Type 1 diabetes patients showed a moderate but significant shortening of TCRB CDR3s in all four CD4+ subsets. A possible short-template PCR bias applies equally to patients and controls. Patients with type 1 diabetes carried fewer insertions and had more deletions at their VDJ junctions.

The clonotype comes from a man in his thirties or forties with type 1 diabetes. Sequenced: naive CD4+ T cells from blood.

CDR3 coding DNA: TGCAGCGTTAGGGGGCGGGGACCGCAGTTCTTC. This encodes CSVRGRGPQFF. This chain connects TRBV29-1 to TRBJ2-1; D is perhaps TRBD1 (7 bases). Per the germline V gene, CDR1 is SQVTM and CDR2 is ANQGSEA. Trimming removed 5 bases at V and 12 bases at J, with 14 bases between. The CDR3 runs to 11 residues.